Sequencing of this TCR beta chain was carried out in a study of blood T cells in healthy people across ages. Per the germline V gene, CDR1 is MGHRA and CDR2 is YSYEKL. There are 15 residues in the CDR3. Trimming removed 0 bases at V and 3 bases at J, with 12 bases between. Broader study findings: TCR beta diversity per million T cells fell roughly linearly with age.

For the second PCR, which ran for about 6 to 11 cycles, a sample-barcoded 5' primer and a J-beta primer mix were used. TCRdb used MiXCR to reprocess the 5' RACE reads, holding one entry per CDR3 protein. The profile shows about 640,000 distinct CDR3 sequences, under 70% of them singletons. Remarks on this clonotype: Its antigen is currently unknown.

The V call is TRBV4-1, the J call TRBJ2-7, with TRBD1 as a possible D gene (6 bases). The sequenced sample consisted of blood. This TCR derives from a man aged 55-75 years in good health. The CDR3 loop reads CASSQDWGQDYEQYF. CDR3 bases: TGCGCCAGCAGCCAAGATTGGGGACAAGACTACGAGCAGTACTTC.